This T cell receptor (beta chain) was sequenced for a study of cytomegalovirus exposure and HLA in healthy donors. PCR amplification relied on 60 Vbeta primers (plus 13 Jbeta primers). Generated by immunoSEQ multiplex PCR, the TCRdb table keeps only in-frame clones and is missing some. This listing includes around 97,000 clones. CDR3 size: 14 residues. Trimming took 6 bases from V and 1 from J; bases not matched to a gene: 4. Germline lookup yields CDR1 SEHNR and CDR2 FQNEAQ (reference sequence). The sample comprised PBMCs. The chain couples TRBV7-9 to TRBJ2-3; 7 positions match TRBD2. The sequence came from a man aged 35 to 55 in good health and CMV-seronegative. The CDR3 DNA follows: TGTGCCAGCAGAGCTAGCGGAGGCACAGATACGCAGTATTTT. Residues: CASRASGGTDTQYF.